The 8 T cell receptor beta chains presented below share a single source sample, sequenced in a study of blood T cell repertoires in COVID-19. The data were produced by immunoSEQ multiplex PCR, yet TCRdb's version contains in-frame clones alone and is incomplete. The sample has approximately 360,000 clones; 80% to 85% are singletons. The sample comprised PBMCs or T cells enriched from blood (not recorded which). These TCRs come from a woman aged 45-59 years who had recovered from COVID-19.

Remarks on this clone: Other DNA sequences in this specimen translate into the identical CDR3. This chain links TRBV12-3 or TRBV12-4 with TRBJ1-5; weak D call: TRBD1 (5 bases). V lost 5 bases, J lost 4 bases, and 9 bases lay in between. This CDR3 region has 13 residues. The CDR3 is CASSPQGNQPQHF. Written as DNA, the CDR3 is TGTGCCAGCAGTCCCCAGGGTAATCAGCCCCAGCATTTT.

The chain recombines TRBV2 with TRBJ2-7; D gene ambiguous. The ends were cut back, 6 bases at V and 4 bases at J, with 10 bases in the middle. This CDR3 has 12 residues. In germline, CDR1 is SNHLY, CDR2 FYNNEI. The CDR3 spells CASRWSGYEQYF. CDR3 nucleotides: TGTGCCAGCAGATGGTCGGGTTACGAGCAGTACTTC.

The V gene is TRBV7-9, the J gene TRBJ2-4; D gene unclear. Trimming cost V 2 bases and J 7 bases, with 9 bases left between them. The CDR3 has 13 amino acids. Germline V gives CDR1 SEHNR, CDR2 FQNEAQ (reference sequence). Here the CDR3 reads CASSLPGSNIQYF. The CDR3, as DNA: TGTGCCAGCAGCTTACCGGGTTCGAACATTCAGTACTTC.

J is TRBJ2-5 and V is TRBV3-1 (or the pseudogene TRBV3-2); tentative D call: TRBD1 (6 bases). CDR1 is LGHDT and CDR2 is YNNKEL in the germline V gene (reference sequence). V was trimmed by 4 bases and J by 2 bases, leaving 14 bases between them. The CDR3 has 15 residues. CDR3 region: CASSPPGHGQETQYF. For the CDR3, the DNA is TGTGCCAGCAGCCCTCCGGGACACGGACAAGAGACCCAGTACTTC.

The rearrangement links TRBV9 to TRBJ2-7, with D perhaps matching TRBD1 (5 bases). CDR1 is SGDLS and CDR2 is YYNGEE in the germline V gene. The CDR3 length is 14 residues. Trimming shortened V by 3 bases and J by 2 bases, and 12 bases separated the two germline ends. The CDR3, as DNA: TGTGCCAGCAGCGAGGGGCCGGTCGCCTACGAGCAGTACTTC. Its translation is CASSEGPVAYEQYF.

This clone has more than one count but fewer than ten. This chain joins TRBV6-5 and TRBJ1-5; D not certain. Deletions cut 6 bases from V and 2 bases from J, with 11 bases between. Germline V gene sequence: CDR1 MNHEY, CDR2 SVGAGI. The CDR3 length is 14 residues. CDR3 sequence: CASSPPGGNQPQHF. CDR3 in DNA: TGTGCCAGCAGCCCCCCAGGTGGCAATCAGCCCCAGCATTTT.

This clone was seen more than once but under ten times. The V and J genes are TRBV5-1 and TRBJ1-6; D is unclear. Trimming pared 4 bases from V and 10 bases from J, leaving 18 bases between. This CDR3 contains 15 residues. The germline V gene encodes CDR1 SGHRS and CDR2 YFSETQ. The CDR3 nucleotides are TGCGCCAGCAGCCCTGGACTCCTTTCCGGATCACCCCTCCACTTT. Its protein product is CASSPGLLSGSPLHF.

V and J are TRBV5-5 and TRBJ2-2, with D tentatively TRBD2 (6 bases). Trimming removed 2 bases at V and 6 bases at J, with 14 bases between. The germline V gene has CDR1 SGHKS and CDR2 YYEKEE (reference sequence). This CDR3 region has 15 residues. The CDR3 spells CASSLRQGGAGELFF. CDR3 bases: TGTGCCAGCAGCTTAAGGCAGGGAGGAGCCGGGGAGCTGTTTTTT.